This TCR beta chain was observed in a study of cytomegalovirus exposure and HLA in healthy donors. The study, taken as a whole, reports: Specific recognition of CMV antigens was confirmed in vitro for a few chains (all CMV-associated). Trimming of TCR beta V- and J-genes showed a link, identified in a later analysis, to a missense DCLRE1C variant. A cluster of highly shared sequence variants was likely a sequencing artifact.

It was with 60 Vbeta and 13 Jbeta primers that the PCR ran. Produced via immunoSEQ multiplex PCR; TCRdb's table is partial and in-frame only. The table includes about 87,000 clones, 65% to 75% detected once. About this clone itself: Its target is unknown.

Germline V CDR1 and CDR2: MNHEY, SMNVEV (reference sequence). This CDR3 comprises 13 residues. Trimming removed 6 bases at V and 3 bases at J, with 6 bases between. Nominally healthy donors were sampled, though unrecorded immune exposures were likely. The chain carries TRBV27 and TRBJ2-6, with D tentatively TRBD1 (6 bases). This receptor was identified in a man aged 25-45 years in good health and CMV-seropositive. The source material was PBMCs. CDR3 bases: TGTGCCAGCAGCAGGGGTGGGGCCAACGTCCTGACTTTC. Its translation: CASSRGGANVLTF.